This passage covers 2 T cell receptor beta chains from one sample sequenced in a study of blood T cell repertoires in COVID-19. The table came from immunoSEQ multiplex PCR; TCRdb's copy has only in-frame clones and leaves some out. The top ten hold 2% to 3% of the sample, which has 200,000 to 250,000 clones, around 85% seen once. The source material was peripheral blood. These receptors were taken from a woman aged 70-85 years with COVID-19, enrolled during active disease.

The chain links TRBV4-1 to TRBJ1-2; perhaps TRBD1 as D (6 bases). CDR1 is MGHRA and CDR2 is YSYEKL in the germline V gene. V was pared by 3 bases and J by 4 bases, with 21 bases between. The CDR3 has 17 residues. For the CDR3, the DNA is TGCGCCAGCAGCCACGACCCTTACAGGGCAGAGGCCTATGGCTACACCTTC. Translation gives CASSHDPYRAEAYGYTF.

The gene calls are TRBV6-6 and TRBJ2-7, with a tentative D call TRBD2 (5 bases). Trimming left V 7 bases short and J 2 bases short, with 15 bases between. Per germline, CDR1 MNHNY and CDR2 SVGAGI (reference sequence). The CDR3 runs 14 residues. CDR3 nucleotides: TGTGCCAGCAATGGGAGTCCGGCAACCTACGAGCAGTACTTC. It encodes CASNGSPATYEQYF.